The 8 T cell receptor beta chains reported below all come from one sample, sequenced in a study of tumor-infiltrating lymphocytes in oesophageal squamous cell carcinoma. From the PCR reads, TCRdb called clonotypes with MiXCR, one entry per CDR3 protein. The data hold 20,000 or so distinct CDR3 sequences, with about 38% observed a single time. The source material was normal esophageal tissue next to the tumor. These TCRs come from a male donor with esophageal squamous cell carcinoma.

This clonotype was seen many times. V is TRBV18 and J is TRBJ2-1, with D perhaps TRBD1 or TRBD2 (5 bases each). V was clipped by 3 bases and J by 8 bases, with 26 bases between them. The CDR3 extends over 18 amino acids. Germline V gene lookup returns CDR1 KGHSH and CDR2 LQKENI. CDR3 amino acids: CASSPLLWTGGDPDEQFF. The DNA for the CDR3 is TGTGCCAGCTCACCGCTGTTGTGGACTGGGGGAGATCCCGATGAGCAGTTCTTC.

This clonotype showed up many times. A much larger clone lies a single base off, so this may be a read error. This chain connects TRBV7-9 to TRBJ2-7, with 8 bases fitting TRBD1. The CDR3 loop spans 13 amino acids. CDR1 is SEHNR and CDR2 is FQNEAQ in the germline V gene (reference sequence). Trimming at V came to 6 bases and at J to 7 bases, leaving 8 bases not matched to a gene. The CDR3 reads CASRQQGEGEQYF. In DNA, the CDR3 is TGTGCCAGCAGGCAACAGGGGGAAGGTGAGCAGTACTTC. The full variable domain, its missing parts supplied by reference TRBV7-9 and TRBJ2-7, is DTGVSQNPRHKITKRGQNVTFRCDPISEHNRLYWYRQTLGQGPEFLTYFQNEAQLEKSRLLSDRFSAERPKGSFSTLEIQRTEQGDSAMYLCASRQQGEGEQYFGPGTRLTVT.

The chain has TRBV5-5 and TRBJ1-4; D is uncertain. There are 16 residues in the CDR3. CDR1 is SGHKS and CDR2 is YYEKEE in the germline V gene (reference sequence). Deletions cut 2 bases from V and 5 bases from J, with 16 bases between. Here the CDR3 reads CASSFGPLGGNEKLFF. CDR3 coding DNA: TGTGCCAGCAGCTTCGGGCCCCTCGGTGGGAATGAAAAACTGTTTTTT.

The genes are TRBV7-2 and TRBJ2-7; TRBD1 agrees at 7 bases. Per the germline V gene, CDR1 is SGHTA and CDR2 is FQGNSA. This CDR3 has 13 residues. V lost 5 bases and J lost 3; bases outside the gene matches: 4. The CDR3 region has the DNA TGTGCCAGCAGCATCGACAGGGTCTACGAGCAGTACTTC. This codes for CASSIDRVYEQYF.

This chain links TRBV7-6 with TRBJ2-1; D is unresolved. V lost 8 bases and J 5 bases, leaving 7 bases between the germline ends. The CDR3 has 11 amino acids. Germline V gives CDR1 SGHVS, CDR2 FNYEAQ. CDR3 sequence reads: CASGRNNEQFF. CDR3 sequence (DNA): TGTGCCAGCGGACGGAACAATGAGCAGTTCTTC.

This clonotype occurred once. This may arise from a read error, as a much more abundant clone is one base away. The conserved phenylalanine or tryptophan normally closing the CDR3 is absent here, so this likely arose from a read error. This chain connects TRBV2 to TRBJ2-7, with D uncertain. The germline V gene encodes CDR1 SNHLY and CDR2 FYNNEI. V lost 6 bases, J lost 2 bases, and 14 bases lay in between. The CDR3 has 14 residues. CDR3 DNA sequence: TGTGCCAGCAGCAGTGCCTTTTCCCCCTACGAGCAGTACTCC. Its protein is CASSSAFSPYEQYS.

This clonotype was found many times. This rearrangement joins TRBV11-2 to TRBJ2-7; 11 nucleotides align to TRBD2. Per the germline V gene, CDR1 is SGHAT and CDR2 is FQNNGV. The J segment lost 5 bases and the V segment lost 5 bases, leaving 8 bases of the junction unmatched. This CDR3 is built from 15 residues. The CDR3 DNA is TGTGCCAGCAGCCCCAGTAGCGGGAGGGCCAACGAGCAGTACTTC. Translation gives CASSPSSGRANEQYF.

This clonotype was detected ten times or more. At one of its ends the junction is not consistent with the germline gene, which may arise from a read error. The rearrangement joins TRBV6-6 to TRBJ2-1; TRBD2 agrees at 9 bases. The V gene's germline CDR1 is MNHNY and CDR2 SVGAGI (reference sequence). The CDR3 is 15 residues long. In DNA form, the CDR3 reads TGTGCCAGCGGTTACTCGACTAGCGGTCATGGGGAGCAGTTCTTC. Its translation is CASGYSTSGHGEQFF.